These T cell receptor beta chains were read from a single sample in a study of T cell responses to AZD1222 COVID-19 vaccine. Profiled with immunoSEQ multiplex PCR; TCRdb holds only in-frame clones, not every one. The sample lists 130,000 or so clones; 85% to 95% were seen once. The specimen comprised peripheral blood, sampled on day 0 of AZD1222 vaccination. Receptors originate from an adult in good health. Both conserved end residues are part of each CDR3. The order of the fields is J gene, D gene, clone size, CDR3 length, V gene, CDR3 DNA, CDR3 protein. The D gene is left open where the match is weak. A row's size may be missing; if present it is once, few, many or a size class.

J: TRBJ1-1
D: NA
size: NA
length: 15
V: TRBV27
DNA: TGTGCCAGCCGACCTGAGCCAGAACTGAACACTGAAGCTTTCTTT
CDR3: CASRPEPELNTEAFF

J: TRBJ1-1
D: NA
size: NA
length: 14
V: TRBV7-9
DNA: TGTGCCAGCAGCTTAGAATCCAGGGCGACTGAAGCTTTCTTT
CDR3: CASSLESRATEAFF

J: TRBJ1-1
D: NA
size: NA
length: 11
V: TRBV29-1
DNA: TGCAGCGTTGGACGGGACACTGAAGCTTTCTTT
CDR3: CSVGRDTEAFF

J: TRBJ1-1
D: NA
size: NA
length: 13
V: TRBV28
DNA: TGTGCCAGCAGTTTATTCAGGGTTATGGATGCTTTCTTT
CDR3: CASSLFRVMDAFF

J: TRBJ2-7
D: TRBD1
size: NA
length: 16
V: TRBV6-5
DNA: TGTGCCAGCAGTTACTGGCAGGGGGCGCAGGGGAACGAGCAGTACTTC
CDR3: CASSYWQGAQGNEQYF

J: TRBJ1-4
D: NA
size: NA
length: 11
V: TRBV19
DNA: TGTGCCAGTAGTATGCCGGGAAAACTGTTTTTT
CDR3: CASSMPGKLFF

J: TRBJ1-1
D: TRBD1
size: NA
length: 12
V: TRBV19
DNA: TGTGCCAGTAGAGACAGGGGGGCTGAAGCTTTCTTT
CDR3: CASRDRGAEAFF

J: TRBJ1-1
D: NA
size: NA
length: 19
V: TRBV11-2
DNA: TGTGCCAGCAGCTTGGGTAGGGGAAGACACCTTTCTATGAACACTGAAGCTTTCTTT
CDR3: CASSLGRGRHLSMNTEAFF

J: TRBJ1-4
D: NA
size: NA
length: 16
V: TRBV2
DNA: TGTGCCAGCAGTGAAGCCTGGGGACGGAAAAGTGAAAAACTGTTTTTT
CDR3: CASSEAWGRKSEKLFF

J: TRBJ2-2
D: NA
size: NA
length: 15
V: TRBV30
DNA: TGTGCCTGGACCACCGACCGGCTAAGAACCGGGGAGCTGTTTTTT
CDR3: CAWTTDRLRTGELFF

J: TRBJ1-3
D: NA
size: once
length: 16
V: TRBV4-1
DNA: TGCGCCAGCAGCCAAGTGCAGTCCTACCCTGGAAACACCATATATTTT
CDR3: CASSQVQSYPGNTIYF

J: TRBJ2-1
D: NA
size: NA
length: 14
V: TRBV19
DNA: TGTGCCAGTAGTACGAGGACTCACCTGGATGAGCAGTTCTTC
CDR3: CASSTRTHLDEQFF

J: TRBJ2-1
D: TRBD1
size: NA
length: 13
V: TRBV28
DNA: TGTGCCAGCAGTTCAGGACAGGGGGGAAAGCAGTTCTTC
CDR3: CASSSGQGGKQFF

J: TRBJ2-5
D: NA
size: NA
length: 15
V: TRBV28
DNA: TGTGCCAGCAGAGGGGATCTTCCCCGCCAAGAGACCCAGTACTTC
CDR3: CASRGDLPRQETQYF

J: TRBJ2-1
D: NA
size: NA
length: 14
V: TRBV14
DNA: TGTGCCAGCAGCCCAAGGAGCTCCTACAATGAGCAGTTCTTC
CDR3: CASSPRSSYNEQFF

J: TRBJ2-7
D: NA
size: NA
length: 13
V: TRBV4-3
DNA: TGCGCCAGCAGCCGCAGGACTTTCGACGAGCAGTACTTC
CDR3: CASSRRTFDEQYF

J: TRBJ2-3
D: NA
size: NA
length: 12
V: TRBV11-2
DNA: TGTGCCAGCAGCCCTCACCGAGATACGCAGTATTTT
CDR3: CASSPHRDTQYF

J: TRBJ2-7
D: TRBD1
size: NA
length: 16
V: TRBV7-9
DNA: TGTGCCAGCAGCTCGCCTCGTGGGACAGGGATGGGGGAGCAGTACTTC
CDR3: CASSSPRGTGMGEQYF